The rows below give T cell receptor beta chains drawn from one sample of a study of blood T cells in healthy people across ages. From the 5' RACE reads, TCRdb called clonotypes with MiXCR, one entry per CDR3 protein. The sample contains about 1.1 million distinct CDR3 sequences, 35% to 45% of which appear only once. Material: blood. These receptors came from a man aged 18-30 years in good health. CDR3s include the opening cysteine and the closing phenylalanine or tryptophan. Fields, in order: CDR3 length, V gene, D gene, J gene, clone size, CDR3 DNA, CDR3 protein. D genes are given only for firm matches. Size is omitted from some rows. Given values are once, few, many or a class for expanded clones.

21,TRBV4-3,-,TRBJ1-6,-,TGCGCCAGCAGCTCCTCCACCCTGCTTAGTAGGTCGGGCTCCTATAATTCACCCCTCCACTTT,CASSSSTLLSRSGSYNSPLHF
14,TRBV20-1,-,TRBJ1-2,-,TGCAGTGCTAGGCATACATTTACGGGCTATGGCTACACCTTC,CSARHTFTGYGYTF
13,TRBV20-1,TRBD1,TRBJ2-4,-,TGCAGTGCAAGTGGGGACAGGGGTAACATTCAGTACTTC,CSASGDRGNIQYF
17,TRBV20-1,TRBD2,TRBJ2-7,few,TGCAGTGCTAGAGGAGGTGTTAGCGGGACGCCCGCTAACGAGCAGTACTTC,CSARGGVSGTPANEQYF
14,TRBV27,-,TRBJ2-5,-,TGTGCCAGCAGTCCGGACAGCATAATAGAGACCCAGTACTTC,CASSPDSIIETQYF
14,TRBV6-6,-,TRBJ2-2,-,TGTGCCAGCAGCCCCGACAGCAGTGCCGGGGAGCTGTTTTTT,CASSPDSSAGELFF
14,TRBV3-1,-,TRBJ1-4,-,TGTGCCAGCAGCCGGCGAGGGGCTCCTGAAAAACTGTTTTTT,CASSRRGAPEKLFF
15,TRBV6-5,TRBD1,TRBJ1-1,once,TGTGCCGGCAGTTACGGCTCAGGGGGGTATACTGAAGCTTTCTTT,CAGSYGSGGYTEAFF
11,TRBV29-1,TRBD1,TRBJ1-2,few,TGCAGCGTTGTTGACAGGGACGGCTACACCTTC,CSVVDRDGYTF
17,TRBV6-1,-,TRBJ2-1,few,TGTGCCAGCAGTGAAATCGGAGGGGGGTTTAGTAACAATGAGCAGTTCTTC,CASSEIGGGFSNNEQFF
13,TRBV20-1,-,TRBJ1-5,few,TGCAGTGCTAGCAAGGGCTCCAATCAGCCCCAGCATTTT,CSASKGSNQPQHF
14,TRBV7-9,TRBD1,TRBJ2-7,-,TGTGCCAGCAGCTTAGCGGGGACAGGTCAAGAGCAGTACTTC,CASSLAGTGQEQYF
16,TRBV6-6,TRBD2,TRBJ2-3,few,TGTGCCAGCAGTTGGCCAGCGGGGGGGCGGGGAGATACGCAGTATTTT,CASSWPAGGRGDTQYF
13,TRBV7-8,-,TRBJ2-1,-,TGTGCCAGCAGCCCTCTGGCGAACAATGAGCAGTTCTTC,CASSPLANNEQFF
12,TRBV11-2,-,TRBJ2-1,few,TGTGCCAGCAGCTATCAGGACAATGAGCAGTTCTTC,CASSYQDNEQFF
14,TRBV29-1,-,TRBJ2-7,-,TGCAGCGTCCGGGCCGGGGGCCTTACCTACGAGCAGTACTTC,CSVRAGGLTYEQYF
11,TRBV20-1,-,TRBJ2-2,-,TGCAGTGCTGGGAAAACCGGGGAGCTGTTTTTT,CSAGKTGELFF
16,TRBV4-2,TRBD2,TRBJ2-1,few,TGTGCCAGCAGCCAATTGACTAGCGGGTCACCCAATGAGCAGTTCTTC,CASSQLTSGSPNEQFF
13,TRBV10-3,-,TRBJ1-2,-,TGTGCCATCAGTGATTCACCAGGGAGCGGCTACACCTTC,CAISDSPGSGYTF
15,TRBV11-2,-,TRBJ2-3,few,TGTGCCAGCAGCTTTATGGGGGGAGTCGGAGATACGCAGTATTTT,CASSFMGGVGDTQYF
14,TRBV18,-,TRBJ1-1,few,TGTGCCAGCTCACCGGTCGCAGGCCCCACTGAAGCTTTCTTT,CASSPVAGPTEAFF
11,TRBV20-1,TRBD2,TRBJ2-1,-,TGCAGTGCTAGGGGGAGGGGTGAGCAGTTCTTC,CSARGRGEQFF